This entry lists 30 T cell receptor beta chains sequenced from one sample in a study of shared clonotypes between healthy human individuals. Using immunoSEQ multiplex PCR, the repertoire was profiled, and TCRdb retains in-frame clones only, with some absent. The data show around 430,000 clones, 70% to 80% seen once. The sample comprised PBMCs. The receptors stem from a middle-aged woman in good health. Some clones in this sample may be carry-over from other donors' samples.

The rearrangement uses TRBV27 and TRBJ1-2; 12 bases agree with TRBD1. Germline trimming cut 4 bases from V and 7 bases from J; bases unmatched to any gene: 10. This CDR3 spans 16 amino acids. Looked up from germline, CDR1 is MNHEY and CDR2 is SMNVEV (reference sequence). As DNA, the CDR3 is TGTGCCAGCAGTTCGAACCGGGACAGGGGGCGACTTGGCTACACCTTC. Its protein product is CASSSNRDRGRLGYTF.

This clone was recorded many times. Distinct nucleotide sequences in the sample also encode this CDR3. The chain has TRBV12-2 and TRBJ2-5; TRBD2, as called in the table, went unchecked against the DNA. TRBV12-2 is a listed pseudogene. This CDR3 has 15 residues. The CDR3 nucleotides are TGTGCAAGTCGCCTACGACTAGCGGGAGGAGAGACCCAGTACTTC. Amino acid sequence: CASRLRLAGGETQYF.

V and J are TRBV18 and TRBJ2-3; 7 positions agree with TRBD2. The trim removed 3 bases at V and 4 bases at J, leaving 4 bases unmatched. The germline V gene has CDR1 KGHSH and CDR2 LQKENI. The CDR3 has 14 residues. CDR3: CASSPSLAADTQYF. CDR3 sequence (DNA): TGTGCCAGCTCACCCTCGCTAGCGGCAGATACGCAGTATTTT.

This clone was observed many times. The chain couples TRBV10-2 to TRBJ2-7, with a weak D call TRBD2 (6 bases). The V end lost 0 bases, the J end lost 6 bases, and 9 bases lay between the germline ends. The CDR3 contains 13 residues. Looked up from germline, CDR1 is WSHSY and CDR2 is SAAADI. In nucleotides, the CDR3 is TGCGCCAGCAGTGAGTCGGGACTGCCCGAGCAGTACTTC. It yields the protein CASSESGLPEQYF.

The chain recombines TRBV11-2 with TRBJ2-3; TRBD2 is a possible D gene (5 bases). Per germline, CDR1 SGHAT and CDR2 FQNNGV. CDR3 size: 18 residues. V was cut by 0 bases and J by 3 bases, with 19 bases left in between. CDR3 residues: CASSLDRLASKGTDTQYF. The CDR3 DNA reads TGTGCCAGCAGCTTAGATCGGCTAGCTTCAAAAGGGACAGATACGCAGTATTTT.

The V and J genes are TRBV19 and TRBJ1-2, with no clear D. V lost 3 bases and J lost 8, with 19 bases in between. The CDR3 has 15 amino acids. Per germline, CDR1 LNHDA and CDR2 SQIVND (reference sequence). The CDR3 spells CASSMREVANFGYTF. CDR3 DNA sequence: TGTGCCAGTAGTATGAGGGAAGTGGCGAATTTCGGCTACACCTTC.

The chain couples TRBV5-1 to TRBJ2-1; the D gene is possibly TRBD2 (6 bases). The CDR3 is 14 amino acids. Germline CDR1 is SGHRS and CDR2 is YFSETQ. The V end lost 0 bases, the J end lost 9 bases, and 13 bases lay between the germline ends. CDR3 nucleotides: TGCGCCAGCAGCTTGGGGGCTGGAGGGGCTGAGCAGTTCTTC. Its translation is CASSLGAGGAEQFF.

V and J are TRBV7-3 and TRBJ2-1; D may be TRBD2 (6 bases). Trimming took off 5 bases at V and 3 bases at J, with 14 bases between the two ends. This CDR3 region has 15 residues. Germline V lookup: CDR1 SGHTA, CDR2 FQGTGA. The DNA for the CDR3 is TGTGCCAGCAGCGTGGGGGGTGATGGCTACAATGAGCAGTTCTTC. Amino acid sequence: CASSVGGDGYNEQFF.

This chain joins TRBV25-1 and TRBJ2-5, with 7 nucleotides matching TRBD1. CDR3 length equals 16 residues. V dropped 10 bases and J dropped 5; count of bases not matched to a gene: 19. The germline gives CDR1 MGHDK, CDR2 SYGVNS. CDR3 amino acids: CATRALQGLGKETQYF. The CDR3 DNA is TGTGCCACAAGAGCCCTACAGGGGTTGGGGAAGGAGACCCAGTACTTC.

This rearrangement joins TRBV28 to TRBJ2-7, with 7 bases matching TRBD2. The CDR3 is 15 amino acids. CDR1 is MDHEN, CDR2 SYDVKM, per germline. V was clipped by 6 bases and J by 4 bases; unmatched bases: 12. CDR3 sequence reads: CASSQAGRAQYEQYF. The CDR3 DNA follows: TGTGCCAGCAGCCAGGCAGGGAGGGCTCAATACGAGCAGTACTTC.

J is TRBJ1-1 and V is TRBV28, with D perhaps TRBD1 (6 bases). Trimming stripped 6 bases from V and 4 bases from J, with 15 bases between. There are 14 residues in the CDR3. Germline V gene lookup returns CDR1 MDHEN and CDR2 SYDVKM. CDR3 coding DNA: TGTGCCAGCAGCGTACAGGGCAGGGGCACTGAAGCTTTCTTT. Its translation: CASSVQGRGTEAFF.

This sequence joins TRBV7-2 and TRBJ2-2; D is unclear. Germline CDR1 is SGHTA and CDR2 is FQGNSA. The V end lost 1 base, the J end lost 4 bases, and 7 bases lay between the germline ends. The length of the CDR3 is 14 residues. The CDR3 nucleotides read TGTGCCAGCAGCTTAGGTGGGCTCACCGGGGAGCTGTTTTTT. This encodes CASSLGGLTGELFF.

Comment on this clone: This may be a read error: a much more frequent sequence differs by one nucleotide. Other DNA sequences of this sample code for an identical CDR3. Here the CDR3 reads CAAEAGMISWSTEAFF. The CDR3 bases are TGTGCCGCGGAGGCAGGGATGATTTCTTGGAGCACTGAAGCCTTCTTT. The chain joins TRBV30 to TRBJ1-1; maybe TRBD1 (5 bases). This CDR3 has 16 residues. Germline CDR1 GTSNPN, CDR2 SVGIG (reference sequence). The whole variable domain, remainder taken from reference TRBV30 and TRBJ1-1, is SQTIHQWPATLVQPVGSPLSLECTVEGTSNPNLYWYRQAAGRGLQLLFYSVGIGQISSEVPQNLSASRPQDRQFILSSKKLLLSDSGFYLCAAEAGMISWSTEAFFGQGTRLTVV.

V usage is TRBV28 and J usage is TRBJ1-1; TRBD1 might be the D (5 bases). CDR1 and CDR2 from the germline V gene are MDHEN and SYDVKM. The CDR3 totals 14 residues. Deletions cut 5 bases from V and 10 bases from J, with 20 bases between. The DNA for the CDR3 is TGTGCCAGCAGTCCCGGGACGACTTTTGGGGGAGCTTTCTTT. Translation gives CASSPGTTFGGAFF.

This clone was seen a handful of times. V is TRBV7-9 and J is TRBJ2-5; 9 bases align to TRBD2. The CDR3 contains 14 residues. CDR1 and CDR2 (germline): SEHNR, FQNEAQ (reference sequence). V was pared by 2 bases and J by 5 bases, with 3 bases of the junction left unmatched. The CDR3 bases are TGTGCCAGCAGCTTATCTAGCGGGAAGGAGACCCAGTACTTC. It encodes CASSLSSGKETQYF.

J is TRBJ1-2 and V is TRBV28; D remains ambiguous. The germline V gene encodes CDR1 MDHEN and CDR2 SYDVKM. Trimming pared 1 base from V and 6 bases from J, leaving 9 bases between. The CDR3 is made up of 13 amino acids. CDR3 residues: CASSLFGLNGYTF. CDR3 nucleotides: TGTGCCAGCAGTTTATTCGGGCTGAATGGCTACACCTTC.

V is TRBV27 and J is TRBJ2-7, with TRBD2 as a possible D gene (6 bases). Germline V gene sequence: CDR1 MNHEY, CDR2 SMNVEV (reference sequence). The V and J ends lost 2 bases and 6 bases respectively, with 11 bases between them. The CDR3 spans 13 residues. The CDR3 DNA is TGTGCCAGCAGTTTAGAAGGGGACTCCGAGCAGTACTTC. This encodes CASSLEGDSEQYF.

The J gene is TRBJ2-6, the V gene TRBV28, with 7 positions matching TRBD1. CDR1 and CDR2 (germline): MDHEN, SYDVKM. Trimming removed 10 bases from V and 0 bases from J; junction bases left unmatched: 15. CDR3 length: 18 amino acids. The CDR3 protein is CATTEELGQSSGANVLTF. Here the CDR3 DNA reads TGTGCCACCACCGAGGAGCTGGGACAGAGCTCTGGGGCCAACGTCCTGACTTTC. Based on the CDR3 plus reference TRBV28 and TRBJ2-6, the full variable domain is DVKVTQSSRYLVKRTGEKVFLECVQDMDHENMFWYRQDPGLGLRLIYFSYDVKMKEKGDIPEGYSVSREKKERFSLILESASTNQTSMYLCATTEELGQSSGANVLTFGAGSRLTVL.

The CDR3 nucleotides read TGTGCCAGCTGGGCCGGGACTAGCGTCGAGACCCAGTACTTC. It specifies CASWAGTSVETQYF. This rearrangement joins TRBV5-4 to TRBJ2-5, with TRBD2 identical over 10 bases. The germline gives CDR1 SGHNT, CDR2 YYREEE (reference sequence). Trimming took 7 bases from V and 5 from J; bases not matched to a gene: 8. This CDR3 is built from 14 residues. The full variable domain, rest sourced from reference TRBV5-4 and TRBJ2-5, is ETGVTQSPTHLIKTRGQQVTLRCSSQSGHNTVSWYQQALGQGPQFIFQYYREEENGRGNFPPRFSGLQFPNYSSELNVNALELDDSALYLCASWAGTSVETQYFGPGTRLLVL.

The J gene is TRBJ2-2, the V gene TRBV2; TRBD2 might be the D (7 bases). The V and J ends lost 8 bases and 6 bases respectively, with 19 bases between them. Germline V CDR1 and CDR2: SNHLY, FYNNEI. The CDR3 is made up of 15 amino acids. Here the CDR3 reads CASLSHRGRAGELFF. For the CDR3, the DNA is TGTGCCAGCTTATCGCATAGGGGGAGGGCCGGGGAGCTGTTTTTT. The whole variable domain, remainder taken from reference TRBV2 and TRBJ2-2, is EPEVTQTPSHQVTQMGQEVILRCVPISNHLYFYWYRQILGQKVEFLVSFYNNEISEKSEIFDDQFSVERPDGSNFTLKIRSTKLEDSAMYFCASLSHRGRAGELFFGEGSRLTVL.

This clone was seen a single time. The chain couples TRBV20-1 to TRBJ2-7; the D is unclear. V dropped 3 bases and J dropped 6 bases, with 9 bases sitting between them. Germline assignment: CDR1 DFQATT and CDR2 SNEGSKA (reference sequence). CDR3 length equals 11 residues. The DNA for the CDR3 is TGCAGTGCTAGGCTAGTCTCCGAGCAGTACTTC. Protein: CSARLVSEQYF.

This chain connects TRBV11-3 to TRBJ2-3; 8 bases line up with TRBD2. The CDR3 length is 19 residues. The germline gives CDR1 SGHNT, CDR2 YENEEA. Germline trimming cut 4 bases from V and 6 bases from J; bases unmatched to any gene: 21. In DNA form, the CDR3 reads TGTGCCAGCAGCTATACTAGCGGACAACGAGAAGGGGAGAGGGATACGCAGTATTTT. Its protein is CASSYTSGQREGERDTQYF.

V usage is TRBV7-2 and J usage is TRBJ2-7; no clear D. The CDR3 totals 15 residues. The V and J ends lost 0 bases and 3 bases respectively, with 12 bases between them. Per the germline V gene, CDR1 is SGHTA and CDR2 is FQGNSA. The CDR3 DNA follows: TGTGCCAGCAGCTTAGCGAGCGTTCGAGACTACGAGCAGTACTTC. Encoded protein: CASSLASVRDYEQYF. The variable domain in full, completed from reference TRBV7-2 and TRBJ2-7, reads GAGVSQSPSNKVTEKGKDVELRCDPISGHTALYWYRQSLGQGLEFLIYFQGNSAPDKSGLPSDRFSAERTGGSVSTLTIQRTQQEDSAVYLCASSLASVRDYEQYFGPGTRLTVT.

In this sample, this clone turned up many times. This chain joins TRBV10-3 and TRBJ2-5; the match to TRBD2 covers 9 bases. Losses at the gene ends were 10 bases for V and 5 bases for J; bases not matched to a gene: 14. Germline loops: CDR1 ENHRY, CDR2 SYGVKD. The CDR3 is made up of 15 amino acids. This CDR3 reads CATQDSGGSWETQYF. The CDR3 region has the DNA TGTGCCACACAGGACAGCGGGGGGTCGTGGGAGACCCAGTACTTC.

This clone has a handful of counts. The gene calls are TRBV7-9 and TRBJ2-1; TRBD1 might be the D (5 bases). CDR1 and CDR2 (germline): SEHNR, FQNEAQ (reference sequence). The V end lost 5 bases, the J end lost 0 bases, and 23 bases lay between the germline ends. The CDR3 has 19 amino acids. The CDR3 loop is CASSDRGSGAANSYNEQFF. In DNA form, the CDR3 reads TGTGCCAGCAGCGATAGGGGTAGTGGGGCAGCTAACTCCTACAATGAGCAGTTCTTC.

J is TRBJ2-1 and V is TRBV28, with TRBD1 matching over 8 bases. Unmatched junction bases numbered 17, after V lost 4 bases and J lost 0 bases. Germline V gene data show CDR1 as MDHEN and CDR2 as SYDVKM. The CDR3 is 20 amino acids. The CDR3 loop reads CASSSPVRAGGLSSYNEQFF. Here the CDR3 DNA reads TGTGCCAGCAGTTCCCCGGTTCGGGCAGGGGGCCTTTCCTCCTACAATGAGCAGTTCTTC.

This chain uses TRBV15 with TRBJ1-4, with 9 positions matching TRBD1. This CDR3 has 16 amino acids. J lost 7 bases, V lost 0 bases, and 6 bases had no gene match. CDR1 is LNHNV, CDR2 YYDKDF, per germline (reference sequence). The CDR3 nucleotides are TGTGCCACCAGCAGAGAACCGGGACAGGGATCTGAAAAACTGTTTTTT. It encodes CATSREPGQGSEKLFF. The full variable domain, completed using reference TRBV15 and TRBJ1-4, is DAMVIQNPRYQVTQFGKPVTLSCSQTLNHNVMYWYQQKSSQAPKLLFHYYDKDFNNEADTPDNFQSRRPNTSFCFLDIRSPGLGDTAMYLCATSREPGQGSEKLFFGSGTQLSVL.

This chain connects TRBV1 to TRBJ2-3. TRBV1 corresponds to a pseudogene. CDR3 size: 18 residues. The CDR3: CTSSQVSRTSNPTDTQYF. For the CDR3, the DNA is TGCACCAGCAGCCAAGTTTCCCGGACCTCCAACCCCACAGATACGCAGTATTTT.

The chain recombines TRBV11-3 with TRBJ2-1; 7 nucleotides agree with TRBD1. With 5 bases clipped from V and 5 bases from J, the junction kept 6 bases outside the gene matches. Germline-derived CDR1 and CDR2 are SGHNT and YENEEA. CDR3 length: 14 amino acids. CDR3 protein: CASSQGQLDNEQFF. CDR3 coding DNA: TGTGCCAGCAGCCAGGGACAGCTCGACAATGAGCAGTTCTTC. Full variable domain (outside the CDR3, taken from reference TRBV11-3 and TRBJ2-1): EAGVVQSPRYKIIEKKQPVAFWCNPISGHNTLYWYLQNLGQGPELLIRYENEEAVDDSQLPKDRFSAERLKGVDSTLKIQPAELGDSAVYLCASSQGQLDNEQFFGPGTRLTVL.

The table lists this clone with a few counts. This chain connects TRBV4-1 to TRBJ1-1; the D is unclear. Germline lookup yields CDR1 MGHRA and CDR2 YSYEKL. Trimming stripped 5 bases from V and 10 bases from J, with 26 bases between. This CDR3 spans 16 amino acids. This CDR3 reads CASSYAPGRKINGAFF. The CDR3 DNA sequence: TGCGCCAGCAGCTACGCACCGGGAAGAAAGATCAATGGAGCTTTCTTT.